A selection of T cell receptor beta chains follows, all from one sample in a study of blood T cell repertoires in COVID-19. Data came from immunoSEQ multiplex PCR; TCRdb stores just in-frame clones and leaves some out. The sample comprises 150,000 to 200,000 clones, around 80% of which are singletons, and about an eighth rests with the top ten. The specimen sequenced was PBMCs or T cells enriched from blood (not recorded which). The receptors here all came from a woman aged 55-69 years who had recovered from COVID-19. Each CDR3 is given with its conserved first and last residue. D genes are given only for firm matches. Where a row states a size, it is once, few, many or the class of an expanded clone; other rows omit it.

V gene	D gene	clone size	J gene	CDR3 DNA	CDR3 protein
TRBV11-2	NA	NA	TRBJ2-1	TGTGCCAGCAGCTTACCCGTCGGGGATGAGCAGTTCTTC	CASSLPVGDEQFF
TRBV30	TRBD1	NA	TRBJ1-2	TGTGCCTGGAGTGATGGGGGACAGGGGTATGGCTACACCTTC	CAWSDGGQGYGYTF
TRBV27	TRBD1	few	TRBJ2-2	TGTGCCAGCAGTTGGGACAGGGGGCTAGGCACCGGGGAGCTGTTTTTT	CASSWDRGLGTGELFF
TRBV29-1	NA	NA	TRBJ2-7	TGCAGCGCCCTGACAGGCCCCAGCTACGAGCAGTACTTC	CSALTGPSYEQYF
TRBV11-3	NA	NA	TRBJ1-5	TGTGCCAGCAGCTTAGAGGTCAGGCCCCAGCATTTT	CASSLEVRPQHF
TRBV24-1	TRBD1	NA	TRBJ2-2	TGTGCCACCAGTGATACCGGGACAGGAACTACCGGGGAGCTGTTTTTT	CATSDTGTGTTGELFF
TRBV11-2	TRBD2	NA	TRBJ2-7	TGTGCCAGCAGCTTACCAGCGGGATTGGGGGCCTACGAGCAGTACTTC	CASSLPAGLGAYEQYF
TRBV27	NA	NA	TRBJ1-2	TGTGCCAGCAGACGTACAGGAAGTCGTGGCTACACCTTC	CASRRTGSRGYTF
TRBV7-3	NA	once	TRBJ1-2	TGTGCCAGCAGCGTTGCCGGGTCGGGTGGCTACACCTTC	CASSVAGSGGYTF
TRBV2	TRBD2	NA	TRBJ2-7	TGTGCCAGCAGTGCCGAGAGCGGGGGGGACTACGAGCAGTACTTC	CASSAESGGDYEQYF
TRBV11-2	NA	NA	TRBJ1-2	TGTGCCAGCAGCTCCCCCCGCTTAACTTCTAACTATGGCTACACCTTC	CASSSPRLTSNYGYTF
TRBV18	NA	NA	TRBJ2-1	TGTGCCAGCTCACTCGTGTACAATGAGCAGTTCTTC	CASSLVYNEQFF
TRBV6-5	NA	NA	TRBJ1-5	TGTGCCAGCACCGGACAGCCTGGGGGCAATCAGCCCCAGCATTTT	CASTGQPGGNQPQHF
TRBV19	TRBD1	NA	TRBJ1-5	TGTGCCAGTAGCGGGACAGGGGTGCAGCCCCAGCATTTT	CASSGTGVQPQHF
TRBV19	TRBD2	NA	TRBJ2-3	TGTGCCAGTAGTGGCCTGAGTAGCGGGCTATCAGATACGCAGTATTTT	CASSGLSSGLSDTQYF
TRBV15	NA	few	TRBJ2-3	TGTGCCACCAGCAACGGAGTGGCTAGCACAGATACGCAGTATTTT	CATSNGVASTDTQYF
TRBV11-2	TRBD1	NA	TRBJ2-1	TGTGCCAGCAGCCGGGACAGGGGGAGCTCCTACAATGAGCAGTTCTTC	CASSRDRGSSYNEQFF
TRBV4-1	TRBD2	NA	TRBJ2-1	TGCGCCAGCAGCCGGGGCGAGGGAGGGGCCAATGAGCAGTTCTTC	CASSRGEGGANEQFF
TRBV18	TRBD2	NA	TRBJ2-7	TGTGCCAGCTCACCAGGGCTAGCGGGAGGGTACGAGCAGTACTTC	CASSPGLAGGYEQYF
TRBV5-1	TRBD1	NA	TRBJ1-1	TGCGCCAGCAGCGCACAGGGGGTTGATAACACTGAAGCTTTCTTT	CASSAQGVDNTEAFF
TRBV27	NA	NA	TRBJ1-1	TGTGCCAGCAGTTTATCCTATGCAATGAACACTGAAGCTTTCTTT	CASSLSYAMNTEAFF
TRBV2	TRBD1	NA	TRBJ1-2	TGTGCCAGCAGTTCGGGACAGGGGCCCGGAGGGGGCTACACCTTC	CASSSGQGPGGGYTF
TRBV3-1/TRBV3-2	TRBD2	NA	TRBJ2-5	TGTGCCAGCAGCCAAGGGGTTAGCGGGATCCAAGAGACCCAGTACTTC	CASSQGVSGIQETQYF
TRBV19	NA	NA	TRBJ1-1	TGTGCCAGTAGTATAGGGAACCGAGGGATCCCTGAAGCTTTCTTT	CASSIGNRGIPEAFF
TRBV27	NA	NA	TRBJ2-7	TGTGCCAGTAGCTCGGCACCAGGAGGGGTCAACGAGCAGTACTTC	CASSSAPGGVNEQYF
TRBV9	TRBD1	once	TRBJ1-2	TGTGCCAGCAGCGTAAATCAGGGGGTAGGTGAGGGCTACACCTTC	CASSVNQGVGEGYTF
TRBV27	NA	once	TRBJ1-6	TGTGCCAGCAGTTTAACAACAGCTGTGAATAATTCACCCCTCCACTTT	CASSLTTAVNNSPLHF
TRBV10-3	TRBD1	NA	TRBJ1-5	TGTGCCATCAGTGAGTCCGGACAGGGTAGCAATCAGCCCCAGCATTTT	CAISESGQGSNQPQHF
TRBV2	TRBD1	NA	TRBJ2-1	TGTGCCAGCAGTGATTCAGGGGGCGGTGAGCAGTTCTTC	CASSDSGGGEQFF
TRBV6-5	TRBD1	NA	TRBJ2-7	TGTGCCAGCAGTTACTCGCGGGGACAGGGGGCTAAGCAGTACTTC	CASSYSRGQGAKQYF
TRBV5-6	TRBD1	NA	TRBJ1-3	TGTGCCAGCAGCCTGGGACAGATCCGAAACACCATATATTTT	CASSLGQIRNTIYF
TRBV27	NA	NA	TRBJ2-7	TGTGCCAGCAGCGCTGGAGCGGCCTTAATTTACGAGCAGTACTTC	CASSAGAALIYEQYF
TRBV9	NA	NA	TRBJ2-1	TGTGCCAGCAGCTACCGGGTTATAGCCCCAGTCGGGTACAATGAGCAGTTCTTC	CASSYRVIAPVGYNEQFF
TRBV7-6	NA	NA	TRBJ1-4	TGTGCCAGCAGCTTAAACCCGGTCGAAAAACTGTTTTTT	CASSLNPVEKLFF
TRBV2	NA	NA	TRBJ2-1	TGTGCCAGCAGTGTCCCCCCCGCTAGCCTGTTCTCCTACAATGAGCAGTTCTTC	CASSVPPASLFSYNEQFF
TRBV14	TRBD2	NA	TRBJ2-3	TGTGCCAGCAGCCCCGGAGGAGCGGGAGCGACAGATACGCAGTATTTT	CASSPGGAGATDTQYF
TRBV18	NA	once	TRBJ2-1	TGTGCCAGCTCACCTGCCTCGGGGGGCCTCTACAATGAGCAGTTCTTC	CASSPASGGLYNEQFF
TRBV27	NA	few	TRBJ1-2	TGTGCCAGCACCTCACCGGGAGAAAACTATGGCTACACCTTC	CASTSPGENYGYTF
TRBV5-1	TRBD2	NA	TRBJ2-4	TGCGCCAGCAGCTGGGGGAGGGGTTTGGTGGACATTCAGTACTTC	CASSWGRGLVDIQYF
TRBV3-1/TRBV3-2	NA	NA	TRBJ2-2	TGTGCCAGCAGCCACCTCACCGGGGAGCTGTTTTTT	CASSHLTGELFF
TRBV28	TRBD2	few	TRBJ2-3	TGTGCCAGCAGTGCGGGACTAGCGCCCACAGATACGCAGTATTTT	CASSAGLAPTDTQYF
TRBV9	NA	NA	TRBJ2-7	TGTGCCAGCAGCAGTACGACTAGCTCCTACGAGCAGTACTTC	CASSSTTSSYEQYF
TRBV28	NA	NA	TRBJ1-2	TGTGCCAGCAATGGGGGGGGCGGAGGGTATGGCTACACCTTC	CASNGGGGGYGYTF
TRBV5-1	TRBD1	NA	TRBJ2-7	TGCGCCAGCAGCTGGGGGACAGGGGGGTCGGTCGAGCAGTACTTC	CASSWGTGGSVEQYF
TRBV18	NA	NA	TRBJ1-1	TGTGCCAGCTCACCTAATACGCGGGGGGTTGGCACTGAAGCTTTCTTT	CASSPNTRGVGTEAFF
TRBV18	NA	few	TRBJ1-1	TGTGCCAGCTCACCCCTGGGAGGTGGGACTGAAGCTTTCTTT	CASSPLGGGTEAFF
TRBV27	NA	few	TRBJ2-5	TGTGCCAGCAGTTTAGGCCTAGAAGCGACCCAGTACTTC	CASSLGLEATQYF
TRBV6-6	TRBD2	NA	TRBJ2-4	TGTGCCAGCAGTTTGGGGCAGCGGGATATTCAGTACTTC	CASSLGQRDIQYF
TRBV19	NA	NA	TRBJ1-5	TGTGCCAGTAGTATATTAGGGGGGGGTAGCAATCAGCCCCAGCATTTT	CASSILGGGSNQPQHF
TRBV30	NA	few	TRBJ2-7	TGTGCCTGGAGGCGGTCCTCCTACGAGCAGTACTTC	CAWRRSSYEQYF
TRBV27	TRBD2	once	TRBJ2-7	TGTGCCAGCATTCCAGGCCGACTAGCGGGATCGTACGAGCAGTACTTC	CASIPGRLAGSYEQYF
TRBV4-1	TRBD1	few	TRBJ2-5	TGCGCCAGCAGTGGGACAGGGGAAACAGAGACCCAGTACTTC	CASSGTGETETQYF